These 7 T cell receptor beta chains originate from one sample sequenced in a study of shared clonotypes between healthy human individuals. Produced via immunoSEQ multiplex PCR; TCRdb's table is partial and in-frame only. The profile shows more than 400,000 clones, approximately 95% of them singletons. The sequenced material came from naive CD4+ T cells sorted from blood. The subset denotes: CD45RA+ positively selected. The receptors originated from a woman aged 25 to 39 in good health.

The chain uses TRBV7-8 and TRBJ2-5; tentative D call: TRBD1 (6 bases). V lost 1 base and J 4 bases, leaving 13 bases between the germline ends. Germline V CDR1 and CDR2: SGHVS, FQNEAQ. The CDR3 sequence is 15 residues long. The CDR3 sequence is CASSLDTGWGETQYF. The CDR3 DNA is TGTGCCAGCAGCTTAGACACAGGGTGGGGAGAGACCCAGTACTTC.

The chain couples TRBV5-4 to TRBJ2-7; TRBD2 matches at 12 bases. This CDR3 region has 16 residues. V lost 0 bases, J lost 7 bases, and 8 bases stayed unmatched. Germline V gene data show CDR1 as SGHNT and CDR2 as YYREEE (reference sequence). The CDR3 region has the DNA TGTGCCAGCAGCTTGGATCTAGCGGGAGGGCCTCGGGAGCAGTACTTC. It specifies CASSLDLAGGPREQYF.

Here the CDR3 DNA reads TGCAGCGTTGCACTAGCGGGAGGGGGAAATGAGCAGTTCTTC. Translated, it gives CSVALAGGGNEQFF. The genes are TRBV29-1 and TRBJ2-1; 13 positions match TRBD2. There are 14 residues in the CDR3. V lost 4 bases and J lost 7; bases outside the gene matches: 4. Germline V CDR1 and CDR2: SQVTM, ANQGSEA.

The chain uses TRBV29-1 and TRBJ1-1, with D possibly being TRBD1 (5 bases). This CDR3 spans 13 amino acids. Germline CDR1 is SQVTM and CDR2 is ANQGSEA. Trimming removed 5 bases at V and 1 base at J, with 11 bases between. The CDR3 region has the DNA TGCAGCGTTCGACAGAATGGGAACACTGAAGCTTTCTTT. Its translation: CSVRQNGNTEAFF. Combining the CDR3 with reference TRBV29-1 and TRBJ1-1 gives the whole variable domain SAVISQKPSRDICQRGTSLTIQCQVDSQVTMMFWYRQQPGQSLTLIATANQGSEATYESGFVIDKFPISRPNLTFSTLTVSNMSPEDSSIYLCSVRQNGNTEAFFGQGTRLTVV.

CDR3 DNA sequence: TGTGCCAGTGAGTCGGCGACAGGGAGCGAAAAACTGTTTTTT. It is translated as CASESATGSEKLFF. The V call is TRBV25-1, the J call TRBJ1-4; 7 nucleotides agree with TRBD1. CDR1 and CDR2 from the germline V gene are MGHDK and SYGVNS. The V segment lost 9 bases and the J segment 8 bases; nucleotides outside the gene matches: 12. This CDR3 region has 14 residues.

The CDR3 sequence: CASSPEDGGNTIYF. The CDR3 region has the DNA TGTGCCAGCTCACCGGAGGACGGTGGAAACACCATATATTTT. The genes are TRBV18 and TRBJ1-3; D gene ambiguous. CDR1 and CDR2 (germline): KGHSH, LQKENI. The V end was cut by 3 bases, the J end by 3 bases, with 9 bases between. CDR3 length: 14 residues.

The rearrangement links TRBV28 to TRBJ1-3; D possibly corresponds to TRBD1 (6 bases). The CDR3 runs 15 residues. Trimming took off 7 bases at V and 1 base at J, with 14 bases between the two ends. Germline lookup yields CDR1 MDHEN and CDR2 SYDVKM. The CDR3 nucleotides read TGTGCCAGCATATCCGCGGGGGCGTCTGGAAACACCATATATTTT. This translates into CASISAGASGNTIYF.